These 23 T cell receptor beta chains came from one sample sequenced in a study of cytomegalovirus exposure and HLA in healthy donors. 60 Vbeta and 13 Jbeta primers were used in PCR. The method was immunoSEQ multiplex PCR; TCRdb's version includes in-frame clones alone and lacks a portion of them. The listing records more than 65,000 clones. The sequenced material came from PBMCs. The receptors originated from a man between 35 and 55 years old in good health and CMV-seronegative.

V gene TRBV6-4 combines with J gene TRBJ2-3; 9 bases are a match to TRBD2. The V and J ends lost 3 bases and 2 bases, in that order; junction bases with no gene match: 3. Germline V gene sequence: CDR1 MRHNA, CDR2 SNTAGT. CDR3 size: 15 residues. DNA of the CDR3: TGTGCCAGCAGTGAAGGACTAGCGACCACAGATACGCAGTATTTT. This codes for CASSEGLATTDTQYF.

J is TRBJ2-3 and V is TRBV4-1; D is perhaps TRBD2 (5 bases). V was cut by 2 bases and J by 3 bases, with 9 bases left in between. Germline-derived CDR1 and CDR2 are MGHRA and YSYEKL. The CDR3 consists of 14 residues. The CDR3 reads CASSQSGETDTQYF. DNA of the CDR3: TGCGCCAGCAGCCAATCCGGGGAAACAGATACGCAGTATTTT.

This chain links TRBV4-2 with TRBJ2-1; TRBD1 matches 7 bases. V lost 1 base to trimming and J lost 7 bases; unmatched junction nucleotides: 13. There are 17 residues in the CDR3. Germline CDR1 and CDR2: LGHNA and YNFKEQ. The DNA for the CDR3 is TGTGCCAGCAGCCAAGGGGACAGTGGGTCCGGTAAGAATGAGCAGTTCTTC. This sequence encodes CASSQGDSGSGKNEQFF.

The chain has TRBV7-6 and TRBJ1-1; D is undetermined. Trimming removed 6 bases at V and 0 bases at J, with 8 bases between. Germline CDR1 and CDR2: SGHVS and FNYEAQ. The CDR3 runs 13 residues. This CDR3 reads CASSQDLNTEAFF. The CDR3 DNA follows: TGTGCCAGCAGTCAGGACTTGAACACTGAAGCTTTCTTT.

As DNA, the CDR3 is TGTGCCATCACGGGACAGGAGAATCAGCCCCAGCATTTT. It yields the protein CAITGQENQPQHF. The chain has TRBV10-3 and TRBJ1-5; 8 bases are shared with TRBD1. Germline CDR1 ENHRY, CDR2 SYGVKD. Trimming cost V 7 bases and J 4 bases; bases outside gene matches: 3. The CDR3 runs to 13 residues.

The genes are TRBV7-8 and TRBJ2-2; tentative D call: TRBD2 (6 bases). Germline V CDR1 and CDR2: SGHVS, FQNEAQ. Trimming cost V 5 bases and J 4 bases, with 17 bases left between them. The CDR3 has 16 residues. CDR3 in amino acids: CASSRRLPRGTGELFF. CDR3 in DNA: TGTGCCAGCAGCCGGAGACTCCCGCGGGGCACCGGGGAGCTGTTTTTT.

V is TRBV5-6 and J is TRBJ2-7; perhaps TRBD1 as D (6 bases). Germline CDR1 and CDR2: SGHDT and YYEEEE. The CDR3 has 15 amino acids. Trimming took off 0 bases at V and 3 bases at J, with 13 bases between the two ends. The CDR3: CASSLVATGVYEQYF. CDR3 nucleotides: TGTGCCAGCAGCTTGGTAGCGACAGGAGTCTACGAGCAGTACTTC.

The chain uses TRBV5-4 and TRBJ1-1, with D tentatively TRBD1 (6 bases). V dropped 6 bases and J dropped 10 bases, with 13 bases sitting between them. Germline V CDR1 and CDR2: SGHNT, YYREEE (reference sequence). The CDR3 totals 11 residues. CDR3 sequence reads: CASTEGGAAFF. The DNA for the CDR3 is TGTGCCAGCACCGAGGGGGGGGCAGCTTTCTTT.

The chain has TRBV19 and TRBJ2-7, with TRBD2 matching 10 bases. The CDR3 has 18 amino acids. Germline-derived CDR1 and CDR2 are LNHDA and SQIVND (reference sequence). The ends lost 6 bases at V and 3 bases at J; junction bases unmatched: 17. The DNA of the CDR3 is TGTGCCAGTAGCGGCAGGGGGGCTAGCGGGGGACCTCGCTACGAGCAGTACTTC. This sequence encodes CASSGRGASGGPRYEQYF.

The chain combines TRBV2 with TRBJ1-5, with 8 bases matching TRBD1. V gave up 4 bases and J gave up 4 bases; unmatched junction bases: 6. Germline-derived CDR1 and CDR2 are SNHLY and FYNNEI. This CDR3 spans 15 amino acids. The DNA for the CDR3 is TGTGCCAGCAGTGCGGACAGGGAACCGAATCAGCCCCAGCATTTT. It specifies CASSADREPNQPQHF.

The V and J genes are TRBV5-1 and TRBJ2-1; 12 nucleotides line up with TRBD2. This CDR3 has 15 residues. The V and J ends lost 3 bases and 5 bases, in that order; junction bases with no gene match: 3. From germline, CDR1 is SGHRS and CDR2 YFSETQ. CDR3 amino acids: CASSWTSGVDNEQFF. DNA of the CDR3: TGCGCCAGCAGCTGGACTAGCGGGGTAGACAATGAGCAGTTCTTC.

V and J are TRBV29-1 and TRBJ1-1, with a possible D match to TRBD1 (5 bases). The CDR3 is 14 amino acids. Trimming cost V 0 bases and J 4 bases, with 12 bases left between them. Germline V gene data show CDR1 as SQVTM and CDR2 as ANQGSEA. The CDR3 is CSVEDSQEGTEAFF. CDR3 DNA sequence: TGCAGCGTTGAAGATTCACAGGAGGGCACTGAAGCTTTCTTT. Drawing the rest from reference TRBV29-1 and TRBJ1-1, the complete variable domain is SAVISQKPSRDICQRGTSLTIQCQVDSQVTMMFWYRQQPGQSLTLIATANQGSEATYESGFVIDKFPISRPNLTFSTLTVSNMSPEDSSIYLCSVEDSQEGTEAFFGQGTRLTVV.

The V gene is TRBV7-3, the J gene TRBJ2-7; maybe TRBD1 (7 bases). Germline V CDR1 and CDR2: SGHTA, FQGTGA. The CDR3 runs 15 residues. Trimming cost V 1 base and J 3 bases, with 13 bases left between them. In DNA, the CDR3 is TGTGCCAGCAGCTTAAGCCAGGGGGGACACTACGAGCAGTACTTC. Its protein product is CASSLSQGGHYEQYF. The full variable domain, with the rest looked up from reference TRBV7-3 and TRBJ2-7, is GAGVSQTPSNKVTEKGKYVELRCDPISGHTALYWYRQSLGQGPEFLIYFQGTGAADDSGLPNDRFFAVRPEGSVSTLKIQRTERGDSAVYLCASSLSQGGHYEQYFGPGTRLTVT.

This rearrangement joins TRBV9 to TRBJ2-7; 10 bases are a match to TRBD1. The CDR3 covers 15 residues. The germline V gene has CDR1 SGDLS and CDR2 YYNGEE. Losses at the gene ends were 0 bases for V and 7 bases for J; bases not matched to a gene: 7. The CDR3 DNA reads as TGTGCCAGCAGCGTAGCCCCGGGACAGGGGTTTGAGCAGTACTTC. It encodes CASSVAPGQGFEQYF.

The CDR3 DNA follows: TGTGCCAGCAGGGGGGGGAATAGCAATCAGCCCCAGCATTTT. Translating it yields CASRGGNSNQPQHF. V usage is TRBV27 and J usage is TRBJ1-5, with D possibly TRBD1 on 5 matching bases. Germline V CDR1 and CDR2: MNHEY, SMNVEV (reference sequence). CDR3 length: 14 amino acids. V lost 6 bases and J 0 bases, leaving 9 bases between the germline ends.

The chain employs TRBV19 and TRBJ1-6, with 8 nucleotides matching TRBD1. This CDR3 contains 16 residues. Trimming removed 5 bases from V and 7 bases from J; junction bases left unmatched: 10. Germline CDR1 reads LNHDA; CDR2 reads SQIVND (reference sequence). The CDR3: CASSGRFRGQNSPLHF. CDR3 nucleotide sequence: TGTGCCAGTAGTGGACGATTCAGGGGGCAAAATTCACCCCTCCACTTT.

This sequence joins TRBV13 and TRBJ2-1; tentatively, D is TRBD1 (5 bases). V was cut by 1 base and J by 4 bases, with 17 bases left in between. Germline V gene lookup returns CDR1 PRHDT and CDR2 FYEKMQ (reference sequence). This CDR3 is 17 amino acids long. The CDR3 region is CASSLEGSGDPYNEQFF. CDR3 in DNA: TGTGCCAGCAGCTTAGAGGGGTCGGGCGACCCTTACAATGAGCAGTTCTTC.

This sequence joins TRBV12-2 and TRBJ2-7; the listed D gene, TRBD2, was not tested against the DNA. TRBV12-2 is a documented pseudogene. This CDR3 is 12 amino acids long. The CDR3 here is CASRLVRRLGYF. CDR3 in DNA: TGTGCAAGTCGCTTAGTACGGAGGTTGGGGTACTTC.

The rearrangement joins TRBV28 to TRBJ2-7; D ambiguous. Trimming took off 4 bases at V and 0 bases at J, with 7 bases between the two ends. The CDR3 contains 13 residues. The germline V gene encodes CDR1 MDHEN and CDR2 SYDVKM. The CDR3 region has the DNA TGTGCCAGCAGTTCGGGTGACTCCTACGAGCAGTACTTC. Protein: CASSSGDSYEQYF. The full variable domain, in which reference TRBV28 and TRBJ2-7 provide the parts outside the CDR3, is DVKVTQSSRYLVKRTGEKVFLECVQDMDHENMFWYRQDPGLGLRLIYFSYDVKMKEKGDIPEGYSVSREKKERFSLILESASTNQTSMYLCASSSGDSYEQYFGPGTRLTVT.

The rearrangement joins TRBV6-1 to TRBJ2-1; 9 positions match TRBD2. Looked up from germline, CDR1 is MNHNS and CDR2 is SASEGT. Losses at the gene ends were 5 bases for V and 1 base for J; bases not matched to a gene: 3. The CDR3 consists of 15 residues. CDR3 sequence (DNA): TGTGCCAGCAGTTGGCTAGCGGGGTCCTACAATGAGCAGTTCTTC. This sequence encodes CASSWLAGSYNEQFF.

This chain joins TRBV27 and TRBJ2-3, with D perhaps matching TRBD1 (6 bases). Germline CDR1 is MNHEY and CDR2 is SMNVEV (reference sequence). This CDR3 comprises 14 residues. Between the trimmed V and J ends, which lost 5 bases and 0 bases, there was a span of 9 bases. CDR3 sequence reads: CASSITGSTDTQYF. The CDR3 DNA is TGTGCCAGCAGTATCACAGGGAGCACAGATACGCAGTATTTT.

The chain recombines TRBV5-1 with TRBJ2-1; D gene ambiguous. Trimming stripped 2 bases from V and 5 bases from J, with 8 bases between. The length of the CDR3 is 13 residues. The germline V gene has CDR1 SGHRS and CDR2 YFSETQ. CDR3 nucleotide sequence: TGCGCCAGCAGCTTCTCTGCGAACAATGAGCAGTTCTTC. The encoded protein is CASSFSANNEQFF.

The chain carries TRBV7-2 and TRBJ2-1; 9 nucleotides line up with TRBD2. Germline V CDR1 and CDR2: SGHTA, FQGNSA. There are 16 residues in the CDR3. V was clipped by 6 bases and J by 5 bases; unmatched bases: 11. The DNA for the CDR3 is TGTGCCAGCAGTCCTTACAGCGGGGGGCAAGACAATGAGCAGTTCTTC. Translating gives CASSPYSGGQDNEQFF.